The entry below gives a single T cell receptor (beta chain) sequence along with its context. Clones were sequenced by immunoSEQ multiplex PCR, and TCRdb holds only the in-frame ones, with some missing. The sample comprises about 2,100,000 clones, 85% to 95% of which are singletons, and under 2% rests with the top ten. Naive CD8 cells, CD45RO-negative and positively selected for CCR7, excluded terminally differentiated effector memory CD45RA+ cells. This sample was included in a study of shared clonotypes between healthy human individuals. The CDR3 spans 14 residues. V trimming: 4 bases; J trimming: 4 bases; junction bases outside the gene matches: 5. CDR1 ENHRY and CDR2 SYGVKD come from the germline V gene.

The V call is TRBV10-3, the J call TRBJ2-7, with 9 bases that match TRBD1. The source material was naive CD8+ T cells from PBMCs. This receptor was obtained from a man between 18 and 29 years old in good health. Some clones in this sample may be carry-over from other donors' samples. CDR3 sequence (DNA): TGTGCCATCAGTGGGACAGGGGCACAATACGAGCAGTACTTC. Protein: CAISGTGAQYEQYF.